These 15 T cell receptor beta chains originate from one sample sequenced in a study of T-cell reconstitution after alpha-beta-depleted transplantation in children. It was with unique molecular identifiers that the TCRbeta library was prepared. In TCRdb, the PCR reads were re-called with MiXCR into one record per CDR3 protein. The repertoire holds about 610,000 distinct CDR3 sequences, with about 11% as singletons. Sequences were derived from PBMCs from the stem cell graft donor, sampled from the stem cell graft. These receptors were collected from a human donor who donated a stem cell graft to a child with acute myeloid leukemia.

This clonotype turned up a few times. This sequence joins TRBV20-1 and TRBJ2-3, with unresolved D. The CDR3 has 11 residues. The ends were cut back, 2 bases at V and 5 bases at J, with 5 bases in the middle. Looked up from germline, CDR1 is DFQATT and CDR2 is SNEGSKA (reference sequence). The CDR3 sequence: CSARFIDTQYF. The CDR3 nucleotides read TGCAGTGCTAGATTCATAGATACGCAGTATTTT.

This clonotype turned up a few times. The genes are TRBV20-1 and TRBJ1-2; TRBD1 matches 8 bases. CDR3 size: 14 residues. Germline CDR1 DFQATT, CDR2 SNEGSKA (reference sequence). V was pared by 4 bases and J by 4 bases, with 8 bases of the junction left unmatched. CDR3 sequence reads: CSAKDRAVFYGYTF. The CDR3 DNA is TGCAGTGCTAAGGACAGGGCGGTCTTCTATGGCTACACCTTC.

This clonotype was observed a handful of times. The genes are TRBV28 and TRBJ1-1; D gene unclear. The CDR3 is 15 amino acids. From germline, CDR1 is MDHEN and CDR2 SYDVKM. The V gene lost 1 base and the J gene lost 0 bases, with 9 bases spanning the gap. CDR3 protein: CASSLLQPMNTEAFF. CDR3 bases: TGTGCCAGCAGTTTATTACAGCCCATGAACACTGAAGCTTTCTTT.

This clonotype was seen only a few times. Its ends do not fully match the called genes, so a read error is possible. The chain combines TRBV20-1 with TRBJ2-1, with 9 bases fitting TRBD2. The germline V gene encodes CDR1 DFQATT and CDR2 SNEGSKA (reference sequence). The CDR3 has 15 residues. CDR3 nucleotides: TGCTGTGCTAGACCCAGCGGGAGGTTCTACAATGAGCAGTTCTTC. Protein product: CCARPSGRFYNEQFF.

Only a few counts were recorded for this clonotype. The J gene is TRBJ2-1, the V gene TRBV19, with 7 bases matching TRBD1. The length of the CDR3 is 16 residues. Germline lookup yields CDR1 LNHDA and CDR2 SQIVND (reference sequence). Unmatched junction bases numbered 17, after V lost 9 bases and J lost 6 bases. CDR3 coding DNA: TGTGCCAGCAGTGGAACCTCGACAGGGTCAGGCAATGAGCAGTTCTTC. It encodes CASSGTSTGSGNEQFF.

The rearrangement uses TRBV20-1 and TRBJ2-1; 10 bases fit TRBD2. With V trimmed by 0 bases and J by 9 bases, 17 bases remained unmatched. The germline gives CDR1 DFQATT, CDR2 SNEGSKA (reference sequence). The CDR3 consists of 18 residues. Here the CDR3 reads CSARDLASGRTVGGEQFF. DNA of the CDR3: TGCAGTGCTAGAGACCTCGCTAGCGGGAGAACGGTCGGGGGTGAGCAGTTCTTC.

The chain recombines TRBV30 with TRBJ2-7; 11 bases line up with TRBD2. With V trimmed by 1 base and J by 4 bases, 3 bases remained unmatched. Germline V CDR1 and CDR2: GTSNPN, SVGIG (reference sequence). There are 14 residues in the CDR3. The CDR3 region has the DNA TGTGCCTGGAGTGGACTAGCGGGATTGTACGAGCAGTACTTC. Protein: CAWSGLAGLYEQYF.

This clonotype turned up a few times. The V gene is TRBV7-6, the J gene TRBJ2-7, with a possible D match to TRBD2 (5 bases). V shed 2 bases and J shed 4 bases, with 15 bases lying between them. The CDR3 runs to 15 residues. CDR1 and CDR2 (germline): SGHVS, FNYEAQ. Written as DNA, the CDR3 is TGTGCCAGCAGCTTACGGGATGTGGCTTCTTACGAGCAGTACTTC. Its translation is CASSLRDVASYEQYF.

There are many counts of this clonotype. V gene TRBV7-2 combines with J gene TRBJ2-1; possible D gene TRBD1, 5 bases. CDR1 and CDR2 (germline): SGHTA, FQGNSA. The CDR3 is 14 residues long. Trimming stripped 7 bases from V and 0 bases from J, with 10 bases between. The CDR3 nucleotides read TGTGCCAGCAACAGGCCCAGCTCCTACAATGAGCAGTTCTTC. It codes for CASNRPSSYNEQFF.

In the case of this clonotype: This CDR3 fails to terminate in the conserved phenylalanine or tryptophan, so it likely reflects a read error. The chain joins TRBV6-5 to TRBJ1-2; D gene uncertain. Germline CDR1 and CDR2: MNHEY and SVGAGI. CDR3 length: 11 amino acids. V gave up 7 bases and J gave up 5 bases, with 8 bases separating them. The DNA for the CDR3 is TGTGCCAGCAAAGACACTTATGGCTACACCATC. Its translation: CASKDTYGYTI.

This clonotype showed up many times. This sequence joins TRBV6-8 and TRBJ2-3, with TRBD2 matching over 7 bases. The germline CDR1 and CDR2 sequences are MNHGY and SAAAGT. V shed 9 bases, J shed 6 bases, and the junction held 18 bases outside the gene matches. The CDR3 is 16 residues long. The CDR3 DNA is TGTGCCAGTCTTCGTACCCCCCTAGCGGCCTCGGATACGCAGTATTTT. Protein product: CASLRTPLAASDTQYF.

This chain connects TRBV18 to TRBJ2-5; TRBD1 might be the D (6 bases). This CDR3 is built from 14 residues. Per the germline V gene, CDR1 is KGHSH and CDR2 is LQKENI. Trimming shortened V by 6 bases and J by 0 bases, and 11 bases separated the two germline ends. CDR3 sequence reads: CASSTGTNQETQYF. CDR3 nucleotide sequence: TGTGCCAGCTCCACCGGGACAAACCAAGAGACCCAGTACTTC.

CDR3 DNA: TGTGCCAGCAGTTACTTGGGGACCTCTAGCACAGATACGCAGTATTTT. Amino acids: CASSYLGTSSTDTQYF. The chain couples TRBV6-5 to TRBJ2-3; D may match TRBD1 or TRBD2 (5 bases each). This CDR3 has 16 amino acids. V was clipped by 1 base and J by 0 bases, with 11 bases between them. CDR1 is MNHEY and CDR2 is SVGAGI in the germline V gene.

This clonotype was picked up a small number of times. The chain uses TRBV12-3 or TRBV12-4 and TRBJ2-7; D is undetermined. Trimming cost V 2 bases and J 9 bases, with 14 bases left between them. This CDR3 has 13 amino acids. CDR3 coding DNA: TGTGCCAGCAGTTTAAAGCAGAGCCACGGGCAGTACTTC. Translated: CASSLKQSHGQYF.

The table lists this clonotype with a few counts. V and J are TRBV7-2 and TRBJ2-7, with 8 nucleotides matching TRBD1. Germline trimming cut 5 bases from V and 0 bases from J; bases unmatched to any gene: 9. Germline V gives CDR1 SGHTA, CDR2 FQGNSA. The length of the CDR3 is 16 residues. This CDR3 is CASSKQTGASSYEQYF. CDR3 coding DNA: TGTGCCAGCAGCAAGCAGACAGGGGCCAGCTCCTACGAGCAGTACTTC. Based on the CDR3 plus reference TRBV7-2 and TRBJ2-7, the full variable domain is GAGVSQSPSNKVTEKGKDVELRCDPISGHTALYWYRQSLGQGLEFLIYFQGNSAPDKSGLPSDRFSAERTGGSVSTLTIQRTQQEDSAVYLCASSKQTGASSYEQYFGPGTRLTVT.